This TCR beta chain came from a study of Ad26.COV2.S vaccination and SARS-CoV-2 variants. The treatment is: around 19 received Ad26.COV2.S at low or high dose, single or two shots; about 5 received placebo; per-sample allocation not given. Day 63 following the first vaccine or placebo injection was when the samples were taken. Data came from immunoSEQ multiplex PCR; TCRdb stores just in-frame clones and leaves some out. The sample lists almost 400,000 clones, approximately 90% occurring once. This receptor was taken from a person between 18 and 65 years old who received the Ad26.COV2.S COVID-19 vaccine or a placebo. The sample was peripheral blood, taken in a trial of Ad26.COV2.S vaccine versus placebo.

The CDR3 reads CASSRNPGRIYEQYF. The DNA for the CDR3 is TGTGCCAGCAGCCGCAATCCCGGGAGAATCTACGAGCAGTACTTC. The V gene is TRBV6-2 or TRBV6-3, the J gene TRBJ2-7, with D perhaps matching TRBD2 (6 bases). Trimming left V 6 bases short and J 3 bases short, with 18 bases between. CDR1 MNHEY and CDR2 SVGEGT come from the germline V gene. This CDR3 contains 15 residues.